This T cell receptor (beta chain) originates from a study of T cell repertoires in aging, cancer and after chemotherapy. Study-wide context: The full dataset contained several million TCR reads.

Concerning this clonotype: Its antigen is undetermined.

The study, taken as a whole, reports: Median generation probability rose over the chemotherapy interval in each cancer cohort, suggesting rebound thymic output. These repertoire data do not allow conclusions about immunological memory after chemotherapy. Healthy donors lost TCR diversity with age mainly through richness, cancer patients through richness and evenness.

Amplification of TCR beta used genomic DNA extracted from peripheral blood. With V trimmed by 5 bases and J by 8 bases, 8 bases remained unmatched. The CDR3 has 15 residues. In germline, CDR1 is MNHEY, CDR2 SVGAGI. Rearranged V-D-J TRB sequences were amplified with a mixed TRB-A/B primer pool. TCRdb re-analysed the multiplex PCR reads in MiXCR, keeping a single row per CDR3 protein. The sample lists about 900 distinct CDR3 sequences, 50% to 65% occurring once. Sequencing was performed on blood. The gene calls are TRBV6-5 and TRBJ2-1; 11 positions match TRBD2. This TCR came from a human donor with a blood cancer. The CDR3 DNA sequence: TGTGCCAGCAGTCCCCTAGCGGGGGGCTTCGATGAGCAGTTCTTC. Its translation: CASSPLAGGFDEQFF.